The rows below give T cell receptor beta chains drawn from one sample of a study of shared clonotypes between healthy human individuals. Repertoires were generated with immunoSEQ multiplex PCR, while TCRdb's copy carries only in-frame clones and drops some. The repertoire holds roughly 2.4 million clones, with 90% to 97% as singletons. The sequencing sample was made of naive CD4+ T cells sorted from blood. The receptors here all came from a man younger than 30 in good health. Each CDR3 is given with its conserved first and last residue. The order of the fields is clone size, D gene, J gene, V gene, CDR3 DNA, CDR3 protein. A D gene is named only where the DNA matches it firmly. Size is stated for part of the rows, as once, few or many counts, or as a class when the clone is expanded.

size: NA
D: NA
J: TRBJ2-5
V: TRBV10-3
DNA: TGTGCCATCGCTAGCCCGGGTCAAGAGACCCAGTACTTC
CDR3: CAIASPGQETQYF

size: NA
D: TRBD1
J: TRBJ2-3
V: TRBV5-1
DNA: TGCGCCAGCAGCCAGGGACAGGGTCCCCCAGATACGCAGTATTTT
CDR3: CASSQGQGPPDTQYF

size: NA
D: NA
J: TRBJ2-7
V: TRBV29-1
DNA: TGCAGCGTTGATCGAGGAACAGAGCAGTACTTC
CDR3: CSVDRGTEQYF

size: NA
D: NA
J: TRBJ1-6
V: TRBV7-8
DNA: TGTGCCAGCAGTTACTTGGTGGCCCTTACGTATAATTCACCCCTCCACTTT
CDR3: CASSYLVALTYNSPLHF

size: once
D: NA
J: TRBJ1-2
V: TRBV18
DNA: TGTGCCAGCTCACCGGCACAGGAAAGTTATGGCTACACCTTC
CDR3: CASSPAQESYGYTF

size: NA
D: TRBD2
J: TRBJ2-2
V: TRBV5-1
DNA: TGCGCCAGCAGCTTCCTGGGCGGGAGTTCGGCCGGGGAGCTGTTTTTT
CDR3: CASSFLGGSSAGELFF

size: NA
D: TRBD2
J: TRBJ2-7
V: TRBV7-3
DNA: TGTGCCAGCAGCTTAACGCCAGCGGGGGGCCACGAGCAGTACTTC
CDR3: CASSLTPAGGHEQYF

size: NA
D: NA
J: TRBJ1-3
V: TRBV2
DNA: TGTGCCAGCAGTGTCGAGGGGGTAGGAAACACCATATATTTT
CDR3: CASSVEGVGNTIYF

size: NA
D: TRBD2
J: TRBJ2-2
V: TRBV30
DNA: TGTGCCTGGAGTGTACTAAGGACTAGCGGGTCGAACACCGGGGAGCTGTTTTTT
CDR3: CAWSVLRTSGSNTGELFF

size: once
D: NA
J: TRBJ1-6
V: TRBV30
DNA: TGTGCCTGGAGTAGGCAGGGCCTTTCACCCCTCCACTTT
CDR3: CAWSRQGLSPLHF

size: NA
D: NA
J: TRBJ1-1
V: TRBV4-1
DNA: TGCGCCAGCAGCCTATGGATGGCGAACACTGAAGCTTTCTTT
CDR3: CASSLWMANTEAFF

size: NA
D: NA
J: TRBJ2-7
V: TRBV5-1
DNA: TGCGCCAGCAGCTTGGAGCCAGTTGGCTACGAGCAGTACTTC
CDR3: CASSLEPVGYEQYF

size: NA
D: NA
J: TRBJ2-1
V: TRBV6-1
DNA: TGTGCCAGCAGTGGGGTCCTAGGTGCTGGCGACAATGAGCAGTTCTTC
CDR3: CASSGVLGAGDNEQFF

size: NA
D: NA
J: TRBJ2-7
V: TRBV2
DNA: TGTGCCAGCAGTGAAGTGCCGGGACTCGGATTAGCCTACGAGCAGTACTTC
CDR3: CASSEVPGLGLAYEQYF

size: NA
D: NA
J: TRBJ1-1
V: TRBV7-9
DNA: TGTGCCAGCAGCTTAGGGCAGTCGAACACTGAAGCTTTCTTT
CDR3: CASSLGQSNTEAFF

size: NA
D: NA
J: TRBJ1-6
V: TRBV30
DNA: TGTGCCTGGACCGACCCGACAGGAAGGGGGTCACCCCTCCACTTT
CDR3: CAWTDPTGRGSPLHF

size: once
D: NA
J: TRBJ2-1
V: TRBV10-3
DNA: TGTGCCATCAGTGAGGGACTAGGGGGCCGGAATGAGCAGTTCTTC
CDR3: CAISEGLGGRNEQFF

size: NA
D: NA
J: TRBJ1-1
V: TRBV5-1
DNA: TGCGCCAGCACACTGGAGCTCAACACTGAAGCTTTCTTT
CDR3: CASTLELNTEAFF

size: NA
D: NA
J: TRBJ2-7
V: TRBV5-4
DNA: TGTGCCAGCAGCATCCGTTCCGAGCAGTACTTC
CDR3: CASSIRSEQYF

size: few
D: TRBD1
J: TRBJ1-1
V: TRBV29-1
DNA: TGCAGCGTTGCAGGGACAGTGAACACTGAAGCTTTCTTT
CDR3: CSVAGTVNTEAFF

size: NA
D: TRBD1
J: TRBJ1-2
V: TRBV18
DNA: TGTGCCAGCTCACCGGGCGGACAGGAGCCTAACTATGGCTACACCTTC
CDR3: CASSPGGQEPNYGYTF

size: NA
D: TRBD1
J: TRBJ2-7
V: TRBV6-5
DNA: TGTGCCAGCAGTCAAACCGGTGGGACAGCATACGAGCAGTACTTC
CDR3: CASSQTGGTAYEQYF

size: NA
D: NA
J: TRBJ2-7
V: TRBV27
DNA: TGTGCCAGCAGTTTCCGAGTGGGAGCGGCCTACGAGCAGTACTTC
CDR3: CASSFRVGAAYEQYF

size: NA
D: TRBD2
J: TRBJ2-1
V: TRBV30
DNA: TGTGCCTGGAGTAGGACCAGCGGGATCGGTAATGAGCAGTTCTTC
CDR3: CAWSRTSGIGNEQFF

size: NA
D: NA
J: TRBJ2-5
V: TRBV6-5
DNA: TGTGCCAGCAGTCTTCAGGGGTTGGGGCAAGAGACCCAGTACTTC
CDR3: CASSLQGLGQETQYF

size: NA
D: NA
J: TRBJ1-2
V: TRBV19
DNA: TGTGCCAGTAGTATGACCCAGGGTGGCTACACCTTC
CDR3: CASSMTQGGYTF

size: NA
D: TRBD1
J: TRBJ1-2
V: TRBV30
DNA: TGTGCCTGGAGTGACAGGGGCCGCTTCCTCTATGGCTACACCTTC
CDR3: CAWSDRGRFLYGYTF

size: NA
D: NA
J: TRBJ1-1
V: TRBV20-1
DNA: TGCAGTGCGAATCCGGGCGCTGAAGCTTTCTTT
CDR3: CSANPGAEAFF

size: NA
D: TRBD1
J: TRBJ1-5
V: TRBV7-9
DNA: TGTGCCAGCAGCTTCTCGGGACAGGGGGACAATCAGCCCCAGCATTTT
CDR3: CASSFSGQGDNQPQHF

size: NA
D: TRBD1
J: TRBJ1-4
V: TRBV28
DNA: TGTGCCAGCAGACGGACAGGGGGGGGTGAAAAACTGTTTTTT
CDR3: CASRRTGGGEKLFF

size: NA
D: NA
J: TRBJ1-5
V: TRBV27
DNA: TGTGCCAGCAGTTTATCTACCTCCCAGCCCCAGCATTTT
CDR3: CASSLSTSQPQHF

size: NA
D: NA
J: TRBJ1-4
V: TRBV7-9
DNA: TGTGCCAGCAGCTTATTTAGGACTAATGAAAAACTGTTTTTT
CDR3: CASSLFRTNEKLFF

size: NA
D: NA
J: TRBJ2-7
V: TRBV7-2
DNA: TGTGCCAGCAGCTCCTCCGGTTACGAGCAGTACTTC
CDR3: CASSSSGYEQYF

size: NA
D: TRBD1
J: TRBJ2-7
V: TRBV6-6
DNA: TGTGCCAGCAGTTCCCGCCGGACAGGGGTGTACGAGCAGTACTTC
CDR3: CASSSRRTGVYEQYF

size: NA
D: NA
J: TRBJ2-5
V: TRBV18
DNA: TGTGCCAGCTCACCGCTAGGACACCCCCAAGAGACCCAGTACTTC
CDR3: CASSPLGHPQETQYF

size: NA
D: TRBD2
J: TRBJ2-1
V: TRBV4-1
DNA: TGCGCCAGCAGCCAAGATTCGGGAGGGTACAATGAGCAGTTCTTC
CDR3: CASSQDSGGYNEQFF

size: NA
D: TRBD2
J: TRBJ2-7
V: TRBV29-1
DNA: TGCAGCGTTGGACGGAGACTAGCGGGGGACTACGAGCAGTACTTC
CDR3: CSVGRRLAGDYEQYF

size: NA
D: NA
J: TRBJ1-5
V: TRBV5-1
DNA: TGCGCCAGCAGCTTGGCGGGGATGAGCAATCAGCCCCAGCATTTT
CDR3: CASSLAGMSNQPQHF

size: NA
D: TRBD2
J: TRBJ2-5
V: TRBV30
DNA: TGTGCCCGTACTAGCGGGCTAGGAGGCCAAGAGACCCAGTACTTC
CDR3: CARTSGLGGQETQYF

size: NA
D: TRBD1
J: TRBJ2-2
V: TRBV5-6
DNA: TGTGCCAGCGGATCGGACAGGGTGAACACCGGGGAGCTGTTTTTT
CDR3: CASGSDRVNTGELFF

size: NA
D: NA
J: TRBJ2-3
V: TRBV6-6
DNA: TGTGCCAGCAGTTACCCAGTTGCCGAGGCAGATACGCAGTATTTT
CDR3: CASSYPVAEADTQYF

size: NA
D: TRBD2
J: TRBJ2-5
V: TRBV6-1
DNA: TGTGCCAGCAGGACTAGCGGGGGCCTCCAAGAGACCCAGTACTTC
CDR3: CASRTSGGLQETQYF

size: NA
D: NA
J: TRBJ2-7
V: TRBV4-1
DNA: TGCGCCAGCAGCCACCGGGGACGGTGGGACGAGCAGTACTTC
CDR3: CASSHRGRWDEQYF

size: NA
D: NA
J: TRBJ2-7
V: TRBV4-1
DNA: TGCGCCAGCAGGTACAACTCCCCCTTAGGCCTTGGGGCCTACGAGCAGTACTTC
CDR3: CASRYNSPLGLGAYEQYF

size: NA
D: TRBD2
J: TRBJ2-5
V: TRBV5-1
DNA: TGCGCCAGCAGCAGTAGCGGGAGTTTAGAGACCCAGTACTTC
CDR3: CASSSSGSLETQYF

size: once
D: NA
J: TRBJ2-2
V: TRBV30
DNA: TGTGCCTGGAGTGTACCTTTAAACACCGGGGAGCTGTTTTTT
CDR3: CAWSVPLNTGELFF

size: NA
D: TRBD1
J: TRBJ1-4
V: TRBV9
DNA: TGTGCCAGCAGCGCGGCCGGGACAGGGGGCGAAAAACTGTTTTTT
CDR3: CASSAAGTGGEKLFF

size: NA
D: TRBD1
J: TRBJ1-1
V: TRBV5-1
DNA: TGCGCCAGCAGCGCAAGGACAGGGTCCGGTAACACTGAAGCTTTCTTT
CDR3: CASSARTGSGNTEAFF

size: NA
D: NA
J: TRBJ1-5
V: TRBV12-2
DNA: TGTGCAAGTCGCTTAGCCCGCCGGGCGGAACCCTGGAGAAGGGGTGCAGATCAGCCCCAGCATTTT
CDR3: CASRLARRAEPWRRGADQPQHF

size: NA
D: TRBD1
J: TRBJ1-4
V: TRBV7-2
DNA: TGTGCCAGCAGCTTGTCCCCCCAGGGGGCAACTAATGAAAAACTGTTTTTT
CDR3: CASSLSPQGATNEKLFF

size: NA
D: TRBD2
J: TRBJ2-3
V: TRBV2
DNA: TGTGCCAGCACCGGGGTGACTAGCGGGGGGTCAAGCACAGATACGCAGTATTTT
CDR3: CASTGVTSGGSSTDTQYF

size: NA
D: NA
J: TRBJ2-7
V: TRBV10-3
DNA: TGTGCCACCGGGACGTTATACTACGAGCAGTACTTC
CDR3: CATGTLYYEQYF